This paragraph reports one T cell receptor beta chain. Its specificity is unknown. This sample stems from a study of a mutant IDH1 vaccine in newly diagnosed glioma. The repertoire was sequenced with immunoSEQ multiplex PCR; TCRdb's copy has only in-frame clones and lacks some. Of 110,000 or so clones listed, approximately 87% are singletons. CDR1 is LNHDA, CDR2 SQIVND, per germline (reference sequence). This CDR3 has 14 residues. V was shortened by 5 bases and J by 1 base, with 12 bases between the two germline ends. The time point here: week 11, during vaccination. What each vaccine dose contained was 300 ug of mutant IDH1 20-mer peptide, accompanied by topical imiquimod.

The rearrangement uses TRBV19 and TRBJ2-7; no clear D gene. Material: PBMCs, obtained from a glioma patient whose treatment included an IDH1 peptide vaccine. The source is a woman in her fifties or sixties with glioma. The CDR3 reads CASSELSSSYEQYF. The CDR3 DNA reads as TGTGCCAGTAGTGAATTGTCAAGTTCCTACGAGCAGTACTTC.